Shown below are 5 T cell receptor beta chains from a single sample sequenced in a study of cytomegalovirus exposure and HLA in healthy donors. The PCR employed 60 Vbeta primers together with 13 Jbeta primers. Here immunoSEQ multiplex PCR was the method, and the copy in TCRdb shows in-frame clones only, minus some. Reported are some 150,000 clones; the ten largest clones contain about 2.2%. Material for sequencing was PBMCs. The receptor set was obtained from a woman between 18 and 30 years old in good health and CMV-seronegative.

The genes are TRBV7-6 and TRBJ1-3, with D perhaps TRBD1 (5 bases). Trimming took off 4 bases at V and 1 base at J, with 17 bases between the two ends. This CDR3 has 17 amino acids. CDR1 is SGHVS and CDR2 is FNYEAQ in the germline V gene. Here the CDR3 DNA reads TGTGCCAGCAGCTCACTCCCTCCCGGGGGTTCTGGAAACACCATATATTTT. Translated, it gives CASSSLPPGGSGNTIYF.

The chain carries TRBV30 and TRBJ2-2; 8 positions match TRBD1. V lost 3 bases to trimming and J lost 3 bases; unmatched junction nucleotides: 3. Germline V lookup: CDR1 GTSNPN, CDR2 SVGIG (reference sequence). The CDR3 is made up of 14 amino acids. The CDR3: CAWRTGEYTGELFF. The CDR3 DNA sequence: TGTGCCTGGAGGACAGGGGAATACACCGGGGAGCTGTTTTTT.

The rearrangement links TRBV7-8 to TRBJ2-7; TRBD2 matches 11 bases. There are 17 residues in the CDR3. J lost 3 bases, V lost 1 base, and 8 bases had no gene match. The V gene's germline CDR1 is SGHVS and CDR2 FQNEAQ. CDR3 DNA sequence: TGTGCCAGCAGCTTAGACACTAGCGGGAGCACCTACTACGAGCAGTACTTC. Its translation: CASSLDTSGSTYYEQYF.

This chain uses TRBV19 with TRBJ2-7; D may be TRBD2 (5 bases). Germline assignment: CDR1 LNHDA and CDR2 SQIVND (reference sequence). Trimming cost V 3 bases and J 3 bases, with 12 bases left between them. The CDR3 sequence is 14 residues long. CDR3 bases: TGTGCCAGTAGTATGCGGACTGCGGGCTACGAGCAGTACTTC. This gives the protein CASSMRTAGYEQYF.

The V gene is TRBV4-2, the J gene TRBJ2-4, with 9 bases that match TRBD2. V gave up 0 bases and J gave up 5 bases; unmatched junction bases: 8. Germline assignment: CDR1 LGHNA and CDR2 YNFKEQ. The CDR3 has 17 amino acids. The chain's CDR3 is CASSQEGGRALENIQYF. The CDR3 DNA follows: TGTGCCAGCAGCCAAGAAGGCGGGAGGGCACTTGAAAACATTCAGTACTTC.